Presented here are 26 T cell receptor beta chains from one specimen sequenced in a study of regulatory T cells in long-lasting Graves disease. Combining iRepertoire HTBI primers with Arm-PCR of CDR3 regions, the authors built TCR beta libraries. TCRdb independently ran MiXCR on the multiplex PCR reads; one entry per CDR3 protein. The data show a few hundred thousand distinct CDR3 sequences, about a sixth seen once. Indicated time point: newly diagnosed GD, antithyroid drugs for less than 3 months. Extracted PBMC RNA gave rise to the TCR library. The sample consisted of peripheral blood mononuclear cells (PBMCs), taken at new diagnosis, from a patient treated with antithyroid drugs. Every receptor here comes from a female donor with Graves disease.

This clonotype was seen only a few times. V usage is TRBV20-1 and J usage is TRBJ2-5; 9 nucleotides align to TRBD2. V gave up 5 bases and J gave up 2 bases; unmatched junction bases: 15. The CDR3 length is 17 residues. From germline, CDR1 is DFQATT and CDR2 SNEGSKA (reference sequence). CDR3 sequence (DNA): TGCAGTGCTCACGCCCCAGGGCTAGCGGGACCTCAAGAGACCCAGTACTTC. This gives the protein CSAHAPGLAGPQETQYF.

This clonotype was counted at least ten times. The chain combines TRBV27 with TRBJ1-1, with D tentatively TRBD1 (6 bases). In germline, CDR1 is MNHEY, CDR2 SMNVEV (reference sequence). This CDR3 comprises 15 residues. The germline V and J ends were trimmed by 6 bases and 5 bases, with 19 bases remaining between them. Written as DNA, the CDR3 is TGTGCCAGCAGATTACAACCGACAGGTAGGACTGAAGCTTTCTTT. Translated: CASRLQPTGRTEAFF.

In this sample, this clonotype turned up many times. The chain has TRBV2 and TRBJ1-4; TRBD1 is a possible D gene (5 bases). Germline loops: CDR1 SNHLY, CDR2 FYNNEI. With 4 bases removed from V and 11 bases from J, the gap between germline ends came to 5 bases. The CDR3 runs 10 residues. The CDR3 coding sequence is TGTGCCAGCAGTGGGGGGAAACTGTTTTTT. Its protein product is CASSGGKLFF.

This CDR3 is CAISVQGAGETQYF. The CDR3 DNA reads TGTGCCATCAGTGTGCAGGGGGCAGGGGAGACCCAGTACTTC. The rearrangement links TRBV10-3 to TRBJ2-5; TRBD1 agrees at 8 bases. CDR1 is ENHRY, CDR2 SYGVKD, per germline. The junction had 6 bases not matched to a gene; V was cut back by 4 bases and J by 5 bases. The CDR3 totals 14 residues.

This clonotype was seen repeatedly, ten times or more. The rearrangement uses TRBV3-1 and TRBJ2-3; the match to TRBD2 covers 9 bases. The CDR3 sequence is 15 residues long. Germline V CDR1 and CDR2: LGHDT, YNNKEL (reference sequence). Trimming took 1 base from V and 2 from J; bases not matched to a gene: 1. CDR3 protein: CASSQVAGDTDTQYF. The DNA of the CDR3 is TGTGCCAGCAGCCAAGTAGCGGGAGACACAGATACGCAGTATTTT.

This clonotype was seen a handful of times. V is TRBV6-1 and J is TRBJ2-3; D remains unclear. Trimming left V 10 bases short and J 3 bases short, with 14 bases between. CDR1 and CDR2 from the germline V gene are MNHNS and SASEGT. The CDR3 is made up of 13 amino acids. The DNA for the CDR3 is TGTGCCATCAACGAGAGATATACAGATACGCAGTATTTT. Protein product: CAINERYTDTQYF.

This clonotype was seen ten or more times. V is TRBV4-1 and J is TRBJ2-7; no clear D gene. The CDR3 totals 15 residues. The V gene lost 1 base and the J gene lost 6 bases, with 16 bases spanning the gap. Germline V gives CDR1 MGHRA, CDR2 YSYEKL. The chain's CDR3 is CASSQVTGEVGEQYF. In DNA, the CDR3 is TGCGCCAGCAGCCAAGTGACTGGGGAAGTCGGCGAGCAGTACTTC.

This clonotype appeared many times. The chain couples TRBV7-8 to TRBJ2-1, with 12 bases aligning to TRBD2. The J call is doubtful: the DNA matches TRBJ2-5 better. The CDR3 extends over 15 amino acids. CDR1 is SGHVS and CDR2 is FQNEAQ in the germline V gene. The CDR3 nucleotides are TGTGCCAGCAGCTTGCCGGGACTAGCGGGAGAGACCCAGTACTTC. This codes for CASSLPGLAGETQYF.

The chain is built from TRBV27 and TRBJ2-5; D tentatively fits TRBD1 or TRBD2 (5 bases each). V was pared by 1 base and J by 11 bases, with 20 bases between. Germline CDR1 MNHEY, CDR2 SMNVEV (reference sequence). The CDR3 runs to 15 residues. The CDR3 bases are TGTGCCAGCAGTTTATGGGACGGAACTAGTCTTGAGCAGTACTTC. Translating gives CASSLWDGTSLEQYF.

The chain combines TRBV6-1 with TRBJ2-1; no definite D call. Germline CDR1 and CDR2: MNHNS and SASEGT. The length of the CDR3 is 11 residues. The V gene lost 5 bases and the J gene lost 14 bases, with 13 bases spanning the gap. The CDR3 coding sequence is TGTGCCAGCAGTAGGATCCAAACCAAGTTCTTC. Translation gives CASSRIQTKFF.

This clonotype was recorded a few times. The J gene is TRBJ2-1, the V gene TRBV19; D gene ambiguous. The CDR3 sequence is 15 residues long. The V end was cut by 3 bases, the J end by 7 bases, with 16 bases between. CDR1 is LNHDA, CDR2 SQIVND, per germline (reference sequence). The CDR3 nucleotides read TGTGCCAGTAGTATGGTTATGAGGACGCGGAATGAGCAGTTCTTC. It encodes CASSMVMRTRNEQFF.

The chain joins TRBV10-3 to TRBJ1-4; D remains ambiguous. The V and J ends lost 3 bases and 14 bases respectively, with 22 bases between them. The germline V gene has CDR1 ENHRY and CDR2 SYGVKD. The CDR3 extends over 15 amino acids. The CDR3, as DNA: TGTGCCATCAGTGATGACCGGCGACCGGACTATCTGCTGTTTTTT. Its translation is CAISDDRRPDYLLFF.

At least ten counts were recorded for this clonotype. The rearrangement joins TRBV18 to TRBJ1-3; no clear D gene. Germline loops: CDR1 KGHSH, CDR2 LQKENI. The CDR3 is made up of 16 amino acids. The germline V and J ends were trimmed by 0 bases and 0 bases, with 9 bases remaining between them. CDR3 sequence: CASSPPFYGSGNTIYF. The CDR3 DNA follows: TGTGCCAGCTCACCACCGTTTTATGGCTCTGGAAACACCATATATTTT.

This clonotype was observed many times. The chain employs TRBV29-1 and TRBJ2-3, with a tentative D call TRBD2 (6 bases). Germline V gene data show CDR1 as SQVTM and CDR2 as ANQGSEA. CDR3 length equals 14 residues. V was cut by 4 bases and J by 0 bases, with 11 bases left in between. The CDR3: CSVVVRGSTDTQYF. The DNA for the CDR3 is TGCAGCGTTGTAGTGCGGGGTAGCACAGATACGCAGTATTTT.

Concerning this clonotype itself: The conserved phenylalanine or tryptophan is not found at the CDR3 terminus, so this likely reflects a read error. V is TRBV3-1 and J is TRBJ2-7, with unresolved D. The CDR3 totals 12 residues. Looked up from germline, CDR1 is LGHDT and CDR2 is YNNKEL (reference sequence). The CDR3 DNA sequence: TGTGCCAGCGGCCACGGCTCCTACGAGCAGTACCTC. Translated: CASGHGSYEQYL.

This rearrangement joins TRBV6-1 to TRBJ2-3, with D possibly TRBD1 on 6 matching bases. The length of the CDR3 is 16 residues. V shed 6 bases and J shed 4 bases, with 20 bases lying between them. The V gene's germline CDR1 is MNHNS and CDR2 SASEGT. CDR3 protein: CASRLQGQEGADTQYF. CDR3 in DNA: TGTGCCAGCAGGCTACAGGGCCAGGAAGGGGCAGATACGCAGTATTTT.

This clonotype was detected a few times. The chain is built from TRBV28 and TRBJ1-1; D unclear. Germline CDR1 MDHEN, CDR2 SYDVKM. The CDR3 contains 15 residues. V lost 5 bases to trimming and J lost 1 base, with 14 bases between them. The CDR3 loop is CASSPPQAQNTEAFF. In DNA, the CDR3 is TGTGCCAGCAGTCCCCCTCAGGCCCAGAACACTGAAGCTTTCTTT.

The sample holds many counts of this clonotype. The chain joins TRBV30 to TRBJ2-1; 11 bases fit TRBD2. V lost 4 bases and J lost 13; bases outside the gene matches: 9. Per the germline V gene, CDR1 is GTSNPN and CDR2 is SVGIG (reference sequence). The length of the CDR3 is 13 residues. In DNA form, the CDR3 reads TGTGCCTGGACAGCCGGACTAGCGGGTAGTCAGTTCTTC. Translation: CAWTAGLAGSQFF.

This clonotype was detected ten times or more. This chain uses TRBV28 with TRBJ2-5, with 10 bases identical to TRBD1. Trimming took 5 bases from V and 4 from J; bases not matched to a gene: 7. Germline V gene sequence: CDR1 MDHEN, CDR2 SYDVKM. CDR3 length equals 15 residues. CDR3 sequence reads: CASSPRDRGGETQYF. For the CDR3, the DNA is TGTGCCAGCAGTCCGAGGGACAGGGGTGGAGAGACCCAGTACTTC.

This clonotype appeared many times. The chain recombines TRBV19 with TRBJ2-1; possibly TRBD1 for D (5 bases). This CDR3 is 15 amino acids long. Trimming shortened V by 4 bases and J by 0 bases, and 10 bases separated the two germline ends. Germline V gene lookup returns CDR1 LNHDA and CDR2 SQIVND (reference sequence). The CDR3 bases are TGTGCCAGTAGTACGGACAAGAGCTCCTACAATGAGCAGTTCTTC. It is translated as CASSTDKSSYNEQFF. The full variable domain, completed using reference TRBV19 and TRBJ2-1, is DGGITQSPKYLFRKEGQNVTLSCEQNLNHDAMYWYRQDPGQGLRLIYYSQIVNDFQKGDIAEGYSVSREKKESFPLTVTSAQKNPTAFYLCASSTDKSSYNEQFFGPGTRLTVL.

This clonotype was recorded at least ten times. The chain recombines TRBV20-1 with TRBJ2-3, with TRBD2 matching over 10 bases. CDR1 is DFQATT and CDR2 is SNEGSKA in the germline V gene (reference sequence). CDR3 length: 14 amino acids. The CDR3 loop reads CSVIAGGTTDTQYF. The CDR3 nucleotides are TGCAGCGTAATAGCGGGAGGAACCACAGATACGCAGTATTTT.

A few counts support this clonotype. The CDR3 reads CASSWDYPGAAGELFF. In nucleotides, the CDR3 is TGTGCCAGCAGCTGGGACTACCCGGGCGCGGCCGGGGAGCTGTTTTTT. The chain combines TRBV5-5 with TRBJ2-2; 7 bases are a match to TRBD2. Looked up from germline, CDR1 is SGHKS and CDR2 is YYEKEE (reference sequence). The CDR3 length is 16 residues. With V trimmed by 3 bases and J by 6 bases, 11 bases remained unmatched.

This clonotype was seen at least ten times. The chain combines TRBV28 with TRBJ1-2; D call uncertain. Germline CDR1 MDHEN, CDR2 SYDVKM. The CDR3 spans 13 residues. V gave up 6 bases and J gave up 2 bases, with 10 bases separating them. Here the CDR3 reads CASSNDGNYGYTF. CDR3 DNA: TGTGCCAGCAGCAACGACGGGAACTATGGCTACACCTTC.

This clonotype was seen only a few times. This sequence joins TRBV15 and TRBJ1-1; D gene ambiguous. V lost 1 base to trimming and J lost 1 base, with 7 bases between them. The CDR3 extends over 14 amino acids. From germline, CDR1 is LNHNV and CDR2 YYDKDF (reference sequence). Here the CDR3 reads CATSRGAANTEAFF. CDR3 DNA sequence: TGTGCCACCAGCAGAGGGGCTGCGAACACTGAAGCTTTCTTT.

This clonotype was seen a few times. The rearrangement joins TRBV24-1 to TRBJ2-1; 11 positions agree with TRBD2. Germline trimming cut 2 bases from V and 4 bases from J; bases unmatched to any gene: 3. The germline CDR1 and CDR2 sequences are KGHDR and SFDVKD. This CDR3 has 16 residues. The CDR3 nucleotides read TGTGCCACCAGTGATTCCGGGACTAGCGGATACAATGAGCAGTTCTTC. Translated, it gives CATSDSGTSGYNEQFF.

This clonotype was observed many times. The chain employs TRBV20-1 and TRBJ2-3; D may be TRBD2 (6 bases). The germline gives CDR1 DFQATT, CDR2 SNEGSKA (reference sequence). V was cut by 1 base and J by 2 bases, with 22 bases left in between. CDR3 size: 18 residues. The CDR3 sequence: CSARGGAGHSLNTDTQYF. The CDR3 DNA reads TGCAGTGCTAGAGGTGGTGCGGGGCATTCCTTGAACACAGATACGCAGTATTTT.